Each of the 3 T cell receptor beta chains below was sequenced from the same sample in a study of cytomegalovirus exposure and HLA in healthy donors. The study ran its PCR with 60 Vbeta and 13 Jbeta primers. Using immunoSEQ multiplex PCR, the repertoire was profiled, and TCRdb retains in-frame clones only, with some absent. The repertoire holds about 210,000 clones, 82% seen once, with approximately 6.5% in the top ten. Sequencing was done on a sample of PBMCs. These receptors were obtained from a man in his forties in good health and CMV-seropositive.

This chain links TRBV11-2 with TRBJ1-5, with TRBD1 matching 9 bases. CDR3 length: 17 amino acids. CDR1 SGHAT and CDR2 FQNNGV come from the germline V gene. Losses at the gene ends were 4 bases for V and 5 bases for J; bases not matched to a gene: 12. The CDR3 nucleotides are TGTGCCAGCAGCTCCCTGAATGGGACAGGGTTCGATCAGCCCCAGCATTTT. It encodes CASSSLNGTGFDQPQHF.

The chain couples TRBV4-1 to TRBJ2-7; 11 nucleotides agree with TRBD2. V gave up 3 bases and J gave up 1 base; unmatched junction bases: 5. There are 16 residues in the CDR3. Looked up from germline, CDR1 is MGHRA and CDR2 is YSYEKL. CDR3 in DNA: TGCGCCAGCAGCCAGGATAGCGGGAGGGCGTCCTACGAGCAGTACTTC. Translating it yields CASSQDSGRASYEQYF.

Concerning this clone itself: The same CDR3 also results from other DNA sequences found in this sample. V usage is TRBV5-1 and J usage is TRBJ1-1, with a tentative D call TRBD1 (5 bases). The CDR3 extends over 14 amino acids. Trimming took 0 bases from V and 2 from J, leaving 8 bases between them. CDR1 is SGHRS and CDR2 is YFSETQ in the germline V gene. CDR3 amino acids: CASSLEGANTEAFF. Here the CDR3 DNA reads TGCGCCAGCAGCTTGGAAGGGGCCAACACTGAAGCTTTCTTT. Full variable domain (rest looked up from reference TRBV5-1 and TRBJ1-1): KAGVTQTPRYLIKTRGQQVTLSCSPISGHRSVSWYQQTPGQGLQFLFEYFSETQRNKGNFPGRFSGRQFSNSRSEMNVSTLELGDSALYLCASSLEGANTEAFFGQGTRLTVV.